A single sample gave rise to the 14 T cell receptor beta chains below, sequenced in a study of graft-versus-host responses after intestinal transplantation. Repertoires were generated with immunoSEQ multiplex PCR, while TCRdb's copy carries only in-frame clones and drops some. Seen here are 45,000 to 60,000 clones, roughly 95% observed once, and the top ten hold around 0.25%. Their antigen targets remain unknown. Sequenced material: unstimulated CD8+ T cells sorted from spleen or lymph node cells, taken before transplant. The receptors derive from a human donor who was the organ donor for an intestinal transplant.

The CDR3 bases are TGTGCCAGCAGTTTAGGAGCGGGGGGACCCAACTCCTACAATGAGCAGTTCTTC. It is translated as CASSLGAGGPNSYNEQFF. The chain carries TRBV27 and TRBJ2-1; 9 bases map to TRBD2. This CDR3 spans 18 amino acids. Trimming cost V 2 bases and J 0 bases; bases outside gene matches: 8. Germline V gives CDR1 MNHEY, CDR2 SMNVEV (reference sequence).

The rearrangement uses TRBV9 and TRBJ2-1, with TRBD2 matching over 7 bases. This CDR3 has 15 amino acids. J lost 9 bases, V lost 5 bases, and 14 bases had no gene match. CDR1 and CDR2 from the germline V gene are SGDLS and YYNGEE. DNA for the CDR3: TGTGCCAGCAGGGCGTATCCGGGGTGGGAGGGTGAGCAGTTCTTC. Encoded protein: CASRAYPGWEGEQFF.

This chain joins TRBV19 and TRBJ1-1, with TRBD1 as a possible D gene (5 bases). V was pared by 2 bases and J by 1 base, with 5 bases between. CDR3 length equals 13 residues. Germline lookup yields CDR1 LNHDA and CDR2 SQIVND (reference sequence). Written as DNA, the CDR3 is TGTGCCAGTAGTATAACAGGGAACACTGAAGCTTTCTTT. Translation gives CASSITGNTEAFF.

The rearrangement links TRBV18 to TRBJ2-2, with D possibly called TRBD1 or TRBD2 (6 bases each). Germline V gene lookup returns CDR1 KGHSH and CDR2 LQKENI. Trimming took off 3 bases at V and 0 bases at J, with 14 bases between the two ends. This CDR3 comprises 17 residues. CDR3 sequence (DNA): TGTGCCAGCTCACCCCTAGACCGGGGGCCGAACACCGGGGAGCTGTTTTTT. Protein product: CASSPLDRGPNTGELFF.

The V and J genes are TRBV28 and TRBJ1-1; unclear D gene. In germline, CDR1 is MDHEN, CDR2 SYDVKM. The V end was cut by 3 bases, the J end by 5 bases, with 13 bases between. This CDR3 is built from 14 residues. In DNA form, the CDR3 reads TGTGCCAGCAGTTTCGAGAGGGCCCAAACTGAAGCTTTCTTT. Encoded protein: CASSFERAQTEAFF.

J is TRBJ1-5 and V is TRBV2, with D uncertain. Trimming shortened V by 0 bases and J by 4 bases, and 7 bases separated the two germline ends. This CDR3 contains 14 residues. Germline assignment: CDR1 SNHLY and CDR2 FYNNEI. The CDR3 coding sequence is TGTGCCAGCAGTGAAGCGCTTGGTAATCAGCCCCAGCATTTT. This translates into CASSEALGNQPQHF.

The chain is built from TRBV28 and TRBJ1-1; D is uncertain. V was pared by 4 bases and J by 0 bases, with 9 bases between. CDR3 length equals 14 residues. Germline CDR1 and CDR2: MDHEN and SYDVKM. The CDR3 loop reads CASSSFAVNTEAFF. The CDR3 DNA follows: TGTGCCAGCAGTTCTTTCGCGGTGAACACTGAAGCTTTCTTT.

The rearrangement uses TRBV9 and TRBJ2-7; D possibly corresponds to TRBD1 (6 bases). V shed 0 bases and J shed 3 bases, with 7 bases lying between them. The CDR3 has 13 amino acids. Germline V lookup: CDR1 SGDLS, CDR2 YYNGEE. The CDR3 here is CASSVGDNYEQYF. The DNA of the CDR3 is TGTGCCAGCAGCGTAGGGGACAACTACGAGCAGTACTTC.

CDR3 DNA sequence: TGTGCCAGCTCACTAGGGACAGTACTTTACAATGAGCAGTTCTTC. Its translation is CASSLGTVLYNEQFF. The chain has TRBV18 and TRBJ2-1, with 7 bases lining up with TRBD1. CDR3 length: 15 residues. J was trimmed by 4 bases and V by 4 bases; bases with no gene match: 7. CDR1 is KGHSH and CDR2 is LQKENI in the germline V gene. Supplemented by reference TRBV18 and TRBJ2-1, the full variable domain reads NAGVMQNPRHLVRRRGQEARLRCSPMKGHSHVYWYRQLPEEGLKFMVYLQKENIIDESGMPKERFSAEFPKEGPSILRIQQVVRGDSAAYFCASSLGTVLYNEQFFGPGTRLTVL.

This chain joins TRBV6-5 and TRBJ1-1; D is possibly TRBD1 (6 bases). CDR3 length: 14 residues. V lost 2 bases and J 6 bases, leaving 13 bases between the germline ends. Germline assignment: CDR1 MNHEY and CDR2 SVGAGI. This chain's CDR3 is CASSYAGAWAEAFF. DNA of the CDR3: TGTGCCAGCAGTTACGCGGGGGCATGGGCTGAAGCTTTCTTT.

The V gene is TRBV7-3, the J gene TRBJ2-3; perhaps TRBD2 as D (5 bases). The CDR3 loop spans 15 amino acids. V lost 1 base and J 0 bases, leaving 8 bases between the germline ends. Germline CDR1 and CDR2: SGHTA and FQGTGA. The CDR3 nucleotides read TGTGCCAGCAGCTTAATTGGAGGTAGCACAGATACGCAGTATTTT. It encodes CASSLIGGSTDTQYF.

The chain recombines TRBV7-9 with TRBJ1-6; D call uncertain. The CDR3 sequence is 15 residues long. The ends were cut back, 1 base at V and 5 bases at J, with 9 bases in the middle. Germline values: CDR1 SEHNR, CDR2 FQNEAQ (reference sequence). CDR3 DNA sequence: TGTGCCAGCAGCTTAGGGGCAAACCATAATTCACCCCTCCACTTT. This codes for CASSLGANHNSPLHF.

The chain couples TRBV29-1 to TRBJ1-2; D is undetermined. The CDR3 loop spans 12 amino acids. Germline CDR1 is SQVTM and CDR2 is ANQGSEA. Trimming took off 7 bases at V and 0 bases at J, with 9 bases between the two ends. The CDR3 loop is CSATATNYGYTF. Written as DNA, the CDR3 is TGCAGCGCGACCGCTACTAACTATGGCTACACCTTC.

The chain recombines TRBV30 with TRBJ1-2; the match to TRBD1 covers 12 bases. The CDR3 is made up of 13 amino acids. The germline V gene has CDR1 GTSNPN and CDR2 SVGIG (reference sequence). The V segment lost 5 bases and the J segment 7 bases; nucleotides outside the gene matches: 5. The CDR3 protein is CAWAGQGASGYTF. The DNA for the CDR3 is TGTGCCTGGGCGGGACAGGGGGCCTCTGGCTACACCTTC.